This TCR beta chain came from a study of T cells in localized non-small cell lung cancer. Trimming removed 0 bases from V and 3 bases from J, with 11 bases in between. The germline gives CDR1 SGHTA, CDR2 FQGNSA. This CDR3 has 15 amino acids. Repertoires were generated with immunoSEQ multiplex PCR, while TCRdb's copy carries only in-frame clones and drops some. The sample records fewer than 40,000 clones, 86% being singletons. Specimen: peripheral blood, collected before any cancer treatment. V is TRBV7-2 and J is TRBJ1-2; no clear D. The clonotype was recovered from a male donor aged 60 or older with stage III lung adenocarcinoma. In DNA form, the CDR3 reads TGTGCCAGCAGCTTAGCGGCTGGAGACTACTATGGCTACACCTTC. This codes for CASSLAAGDYYGYTF.